The 30 T cell receptor beta chains below come from one sample, sequenced in a study of CD8+CD57+ T cells in acquired aplastic anemia. The study profiled TCR beta VDJ and CDR3 using genomic DNA as template. TCRdb used MiXCR to reprocess the reads, holding one entry per CDR3 protein. This sample has some 190,000 distinct CDR3 sequences, with roughly half found just once. The sequenced sample consisted of sorted CD4+, CD8+, or CD8+CD57+ T cells (not recorded which) from PBMCs. All receptors come from a human donor in good health, serving as a control.

The rearrangement uses TRBV10-3 and TRBJ2-2; 7 nucleotides match TRBD1. V trimming: 0 bases; J trimming: 9 bases; junction bases outside the gene matches: 13. Germline values: CDR1 ENHRY, CDR2 SYGVKD. The CDR3 has 17 amino acids. CDR3 in amino acids: CAISESNRGISARELFF. DNA for the CDR3: TGTGCCATCAGTGAGTCGAACAGGGGCATTAGTGCCAGGGAGCTGTTTTTT.

The gene calls are TRBV7-6 and TRBJ2-7, with D hard to call. The V gene lost 4 bases and the J gene lost 6 bases, with 19 bases spanning the gap. Germline V gives CDR1 SGHVS, CDR2 FNYEAQ. This CDR3 is built from 15 residues. CDR3 sequence: CASSSSANPHSEQYF. As DNA, the CDR3 is TGTGCCAGCAGCTCGTCGGCGAACCCTCACAGCGAGCAGTACTTC. Combining the CDR3 with reference TRBV7-6 and TRBJ2-7 gives the whole variable domain GAGVSQSPRYKVTKRGQDVALRCDPISGHVSLYWYRQALGQGPEFLTYFNYEAQQDKSGLPNDRFSAERPEGSISTLTIQRTEQRDSAMYRCASSSSANPHSEQYFGPGTRLTVT.

This clonotype was recorded at least ten times. The chain combines TRBV30 with TRBJ2-1; D uncertain. Germline V gene lookup returns CDR1 GTSNPN and CDR2 SVGIG (reference sequence). Trimming shortened V by 4 bases and J by 7 bases, and 8 bases separated the two germline ends. The CDR3 loop spans 11 amino acids. CDR3 sequence: CAWTRRNEQFF. CDR3 nucleotide sequence: TGTGCCTGGACTAGGCGGAATGAGCAGTTCTTC. The full variable domain, rest sourced from reference TRBV30 and TRBJ2-1, is SQTIHQWPATLVQPVGSPLSLECTVEGTSNPNLYWYRQAAGRGLQLLFYSVGIGQISSEVPQNLSASRPQDRQFILSSKKLLLSDSGFYLCAWTRRNEQFFGPGTRLTVL.

This clonotype was seen ten or more times. The chain carries TRBV28 and TRBJ1-1; no firm D call. Germline CDR1 reads MDHEN; CDR2 reads SYDVKM. V gave up 1 base and J gave up 4 bases, with 4 bases separating them. CDR3 size: 12 residues. CDR3 loop: CASSLFGTEAFF. Written as DNA, the CDR3 is TGTGCCAGCAGTTTATTCGGCACTGAAGCTTTCTTT.

There are many counts of this clonotype. The V call is TRBV28, the J call TRBJ2-7; possible D gene TRBD2, 6 bases. The CDR3 length is 15 residues. Germline V CDR1 and CDR2: MDHEN, SYDVKM. V was pared by 6 bases and J by 0 bases, with 15 bases between. CDR3 residues: CASRTGLPSSYEQYF. Written as DNA, the CDR3 is TGTGCCAGCAGGACGGGACTCCCGAGCTCCTACGAGCAGTACTTC.

The chain links TRBV19 to TRBJ1-6; tentative D call: TRBD1 (5 bases). Trimming removed 5 bases at V and 13 bases at J, with 15 bases between. The CDR3 loop spans 13 amino acids. CDR1 and CDR2 (germline): LNHDA, SQIVND (reference sequence). The CDR3: CASSDSAGTPLHF. The CDR3 nucleotides are TGTGCCAGTAGTGACTCCGCGGGGACTCCCCTCCACTTT.

The chain combines TRBV7-2 with TRBJ2-1, with D possibly matching TRBD1 (5 bases). Germline V lookup: CDR1 SGHTA, CDR2 FQGNSA. This CDR3 is 14 amino acids long. V was pared by 0 bases and J by 3 bases, with 6 bases between. CDR3 residues: CASSLAGVYNEQFF. CDR3 coding DNA: TGTGCCAGCAGCTTAGCAGGGGTCTACAATGAGCAGTTCTTC. The entire variable domain, with the rest obtained from reference TRBV7-2 and TRBJ2-1, is as follows: GAGVSQSPSNKVTEKGKDVELRCDPISGHTALYWYRQSLGQGLEFLIYFQGNSAPDKSGLPSDRFSAERTGGSVSTLTIQRTQQEDSAVYLCASSLAGVYNEQFFGPGTRLTVL.

With respect to this clonotype: A much bigger clone sits one base away, suggesting this may be a read error. This chain's CDR3 is CASTHLPQGGGTEAFF. The CDR3 DNA is TGTGCCAGCACTCACCTCCCCCAGGGAGGAGGCACTGAAGCTTTCTTT. V is TRBV6-5 and J is TRBJ1-1, with a weak D call TRBD1 (5 bases). Trimming pared 7 bases from V and 4 bases from J, leaving 22 bases between. The CDR3 spans 16 residues. Germline V CDR1 and CDR2: MNHEY, SVGAGI.

J is TRBJ2-4 and V is TRBV7-9; D may match TRBD1 or TRBD2 (5 bases each). This CDR3 contains 14 residues. V lost 5 bases to trimming and J lost 9 bases, with 17 bases between them. Germline CDR1 SEHNR, CDR2 FQNEAQ (reference sequence). CDR3 in DNA: TGTGCCAGCAGCCGTTGGACGGGGCAAGTCATTCAGTACTTC. Translating it yields CASSRWTGQVIQYF.

This clonotype was seen once. The chain combines TRBV7-2 with TRBJ2-7; TRBD1 aligns across 10 bases. The CDR3 has 15 amino acids. CDR1 and CDR2 from the germline V gene are SGHTA and FQGNSA. V shed 5 bases, J shed 6 bases, and the junction held 10 bases outside the gene matches. This chain's CDR3 is CASSTGQGLEGEQYF. The DNA of the CDR3 is TGTGCCAGCAGCACGGGACAGGGGTTGGAGGGCGAGCAGTACTTC.

In nucleotides, the CDR3 is TGCGCCAGCAGCCAAGATCCCCCGGATGGTGGGGGCTATGGCTACACCTTC. It yields the protein CASSQDPPDGGGYGYTF. This sequence joins TRBV4-3 and TRBJ1-2, with a tentative D call TRBD1 (5 bases). This CDR3 contains 17 residues. In germline, CDR1 is LGHNA, CDR2 YSLEER. Trimming stripped 0 bases from V and 4 bases from J, with 18 bases between.

The rearrangement uses TRBV7-9 and TRBJ1-2; D not resolved. The V gene's germline CDR1 is SEHNR and CDR2 FQNEAQ (reference sequence). Trimming took 1 base from V and 6 from J, leaving 12 bases between them. CDR3 length: 14 residues. DNA of the CDR3: TGTGCCAGCAGCTTAGATCAGAGACCGCATGGCTACACCTTC. Translation gives CASSLDQRPHGYTF.

The table lists this clonotype with many counts. This chain uses TRBV12-3 or TRBV12-4 with TRBJ1-5; tentative D call: TRBD1 (5 bases). The CDR3 is 14 residues long. Trimming removed 4 bases from V and 4 bases from J, with 11 bases in between. The CDR3 DNA reads as TGTGCCAGCAGTTCTCAGGGTCTTAATCAGCCCCAGCATTTT. This sequence encodes CASSSQGLNQPQHF.

This clonotype was found many times. The chain joins TRBV2 to TRBJ2-5, with D tentatively TRBD1 or TRBD2 (7 bases each). There are 19 residues in the CDR3. Trimming removed 1 base from V and 9 bases from J, with 30 bases in between. Germline V gene sequence: CDR1 SNHLY, CDR2 FYNNEI. The CDR3 sequence is CASSEGTGLRGGSLGAQYF. CDR3 coding DNA: TGTGCCAGCAGTGAAGGGACAGGTCTCCGGGGCGGGAGCCTCGGGGCCCAGTACTTC.

This clonotype was seen a single time. The chain carries TRBV2 and TRBJ1-2; the D gene is possibly TRBD1 (6 bases). Germline V CDR1 and CDR2: SNHLY, FYNNEI. This CDR3 is 11 amino acids long. Between the trimmed V and J ends, which lost 6 bases and 6 bases, there was a span of 8 bases. Here the CDR3 reads CASSRQDGYTF. The DNA of the CDR3 is TGTGCCAGCAGCCGACAGGATGGCTACACCTTC. Full variable domain (missing parts from reference TRBV2 and TRBJ1-2): EPEVTQTPSHQVTQMGQEVILRCVPISNHLYFYWYRQILGQKVEFLVSFYNNEISEKSEIFDDQFSVERPDGSNFTLKIRSTKLEDSAMYFCASSRQDGYTFGSGTRLTVV.

This chain joins TRBV7-9 and TRBJ1-4; 9 bases align to TRBD1. The CDR3 runs to 15 residues. The V segment lost 10 bases and the J segment 5 bases; nucleotides outside the gene matches: 11. Germline assignment: CDR1 SEHNR and CDR2 FQNEAQ (reference sequence). CDR3 residues: CATTLVGTGNEKLFF. CDR3 nucleotides: TGTGCCACCACTTTGGTCGGGACAGGGAATGAAAAACTGTTTTTT.

The V call is TRBV4-1, the J call TRBJ2-2; weak D call: TRBD1 (6 bases). From germline, CDR1 is MGHRA and CDR2 YSYEKL. V shed 3 bases and J shed 0 bases, with 11 bases lying between them. The CDR3 sequence is 16 residues long. CDR3 sequence reads: CASSQTGTANTGELFF. CDR3 sequence (DNA): TGCGCCAGCAGCCAGACAGGAACAGCGAACACCGGGGAGCTGTTTTTT.

The chain has TRBV7-2 and TRBJ2-7; 7 nucleotides agree with TRBD1. The V gene's germline CDR1 is SGHTA and CDR2 FQGNSA. The ends lost 3 bases at V and 3 bases at J; junction bases unmatched: 5. The CDR3 is 14 amino acids. The CDR3 protein is CASSFSDRLYEQYF. The CDR3 DNA sequence: TGTGCCAGCAGCTTCTCGGACAGGCTCTACGAGCAGTACTTC.

This clonotype has a count of ten or more. V gene TRBV12-3 or TRBV12-4 combines with J gene TRBJ2-1; maybe TRBD2 (5 bases). V dropped 1 base and J dropped 7 bases, with 8 bases sitting between them. CDR3 length: 13 amino acids. The CDR3 DNA is TGTGCCAGCAGTTTAGGCAGGAGGAATGAGCAGTTCTTC. Translated: CASSLGRRNEQFF.

A single count supports this clonotype. This chain uses TRBV9 with TRBJ1-6; possible D gene TRBD1, 6 bases. The CDR3 loop spans 14 amino acids. V was trimmed by 0 bases and J by 9 bases, leaving 10 bases between them. CDR1 and CDR2 (germline): SGDLS, YYNGEE. This chain's CDR3 is CASSVEDRASPLHF. The CDR3 bases are TGTGCCAGCAGCGTAGAGGACAGAGCTTCACCCCTCCACTTT.

Comments on this clonotype: An end of the junction does not agree with germline; a read error may underlie this. This chain joins TRBV12-3 or TRBV12-4 and TRBJ1-1; possible D gene TRBD1, 5 bases. The CDR3 is 14 residues long. The chain's CDR3 is CASSLGGGNTGAFF. The CDR3 region has the DNA TGTGCCAGCAGTTTGGGGGGTGGGAACACTGGAGCTTTCTTT.

This clonotype was found many times. The rearrangement joins TRBV7-3 to TRBJ2-1; perhaps TRBD2 as D (7 bases). Trimming shortened V by 5 bases and J by 0 bases, and 17 bases separated the two germline ends. The CDR3 extends over 17 amino acids. Germline CDR1 reads SGHTA; CDR2 reads FQGTGA. The CDR3 DNA sequence: TGTGCCAGCAGCCCAGCGGGGACAACGGGCTCCTACAATGAGCAGTTCTTC. Amino acid sequence: CASSPAGTTGSYNEQFF.

The V and J genes are TRBV7-2 and TRBJ2-3, with D uncertain. The CDR3 is 14 amino acids. The V end was cut by 2 bases, the J end by 2 bases, with 8 bases between. CDR1 SGHTA and CDR2 FQGNSA come from the germline V gene. Here the CDR3 DNA reads TGTGCCAGCAGCTTATTTACATCCACAGATACGCAGTATTTT. Translated, it gives CASSLFTSTDTQYF.

This chain connects TRBV7-9 to TRBJ2-7; a possible D gene is TRBD1 (6 bases). Between the trimmed V and J ends, which lost 3 bases and 3 bases, there was a span of 15 bases. This CDR3 contains 15 residues. The germline gives CDR1 SEHNR, CDR2 FQNEAQ (reference sequence). The CDR3 spells CASSFWTALHYEQYF. In DNA form, the CDR3 reads TGTGCCAGCAGCTTCTGGACAGCCCTCCACTACGAGCAGTACTTC.

The chain has TRBV5-1 and TRBJ2-6; the match to TRBD2 covers 7 bases. The CDR3 has 18 amino acids. With 4 bases clipped from V and 3 bases from J, the junction kept 13 bases outside the gene matches. Germline values: CDR1 SGHRS, CDR2 YFSETQ. CDR3 sequence reads: CASSLNRAGIVGANVLTF. The DNA for the CDR3 is TGCGCCAGCAGCCTCAATCGAGCGGGGATAGTTGGGGCCAACGTCCTGACTTTC.

In the case of this clonotype: One junction end does not reproduce the germline sequence, and a read error may be involved. J is TRBJ2-1 and V is TRBV20-1; TRBD2 agrees at 12 bases. From germline, CDR1 is DFQATT and CDR2 SNEGSKA (reference sequence). The CDR3 loop spans 14 amino acids. The CDR3 bases are TGCAGTGCTAGGTTACTAGCGGGGGGCAATGAGCAGTCCTTC. Residues: CSARLLAGGNEQSF.

This clonotype has only a few counts. The chain is built from TRBV2 and TRBJ2-7, with 14 positions matching TRBD2. Germline V gene data show CDR1 as SNHLY and CDR2 as FYNNEI. With V trimmed by 6 bases and J by 7 bases, 11 bases remained unmatched. CDR3 size: 16 residues. The CDR3 nucleotides are TGTGCCAGCAGCCCAAGGACTAGCGGGGGGCGCAATGAGCAGTACTTC. Translation: CASSPRTSGGRNEQYF.

V and J are TRBV7-9 and TRBJ2-5; D remains ambiguous. This CDR3 comprises 10 residues. Germline V CDR1 and CDR2: SEHNR, FQNEAQ (reference sequence). Trimming took 5 bases from V and 7 from J, leaving 5 bases between them. CDR3 in DNA: TGTGCCAGCAGCCTAATGACCCAGTACTTC. It yields the protein CASSLMTQYF.

This clonotype has a handful of counts. J is TRBJ2-7 and V is TRBV7-8; 7 positions agree with TRBD1. CDR1 is SGHVS, CDR2 FQNEAQ, per germline. The CDR3 contains 15 residues. The junction had 7 bases not matched to a gene; V was cut back by 5 bases and J by 0 bases. CDR3 in amino acids: CASSPRQGPSYEQYF. In DNA, the CDR3 is TGTGCCAGCAGCCCTCGACAGGGCCCCTCCTACGAGCAGTACTTC.

This clonotype has ten or more counts. The chain is built from TRBV25-1 and TRBJ1-6, with D tentatively TRBD1 (6 bases). Trimming stripped 6 bases from V and 0 bases from J, with 18 bases between. Germline CDR1 is MGHDK and CDR2 is SYGVNS. The CDR3 contains 18 residues. The CDR3 sequence: CASSGGKDRSSYNSPLHF. The CDR3 region has the DNA TGTGCCAGCAGCGGAGGGAAAGACAGGTCCTCCTATAATTCACCCCTCCACTTT. The whole variable domain, filled in from reference TRBV25-1 and TRBJ1-6, reads EADIYQTPRYLVIGTGKKITLECSQTMGHDKMYWYQQDPGMELHLIHYSYGVNSTEKGDLSSESTVSRIRTEHFPLTLESARPSHTSQYLCASSGGKDRSSYNSPLHFGNGTRLTVT.